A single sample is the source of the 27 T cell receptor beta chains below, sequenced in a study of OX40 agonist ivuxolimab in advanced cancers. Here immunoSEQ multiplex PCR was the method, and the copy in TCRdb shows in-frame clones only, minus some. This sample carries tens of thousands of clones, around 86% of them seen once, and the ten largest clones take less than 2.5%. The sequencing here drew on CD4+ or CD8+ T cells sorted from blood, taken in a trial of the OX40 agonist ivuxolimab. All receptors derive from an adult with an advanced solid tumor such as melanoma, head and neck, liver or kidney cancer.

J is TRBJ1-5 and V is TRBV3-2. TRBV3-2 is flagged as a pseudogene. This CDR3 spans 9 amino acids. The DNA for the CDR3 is TGTGCCAGCAGCCCCCCCCAGCATTTT. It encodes CASSPPQHF.

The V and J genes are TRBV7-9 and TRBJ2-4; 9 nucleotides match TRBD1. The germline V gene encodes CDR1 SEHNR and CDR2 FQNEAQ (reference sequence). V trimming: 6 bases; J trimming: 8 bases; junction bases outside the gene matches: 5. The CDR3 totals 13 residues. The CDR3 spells CASRKGQGDIQYF. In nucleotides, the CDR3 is TGTGCCAGCAGGAAGGGACAGGGCGACATTCAGTACTTC.

This CDR3 reads CASGPLGAGGRDTQYF. The CDR3 bases are TGTGCTAGTGGCCCTTTGGGGGCGGGGGGGCGAGATACGCAGTATTTT. The V and J genes are TRBV12-5 and TRBJ2-3; 9 bases align to TRBD2. CDR1 and CDR2 from the germline V gene are LGHNT and FRNRAP. Germline trimming cut 6 bases from V and 5 bases from J; bases unmatched to any gene: 12. The CDR3 loop spans 16 amino acids.

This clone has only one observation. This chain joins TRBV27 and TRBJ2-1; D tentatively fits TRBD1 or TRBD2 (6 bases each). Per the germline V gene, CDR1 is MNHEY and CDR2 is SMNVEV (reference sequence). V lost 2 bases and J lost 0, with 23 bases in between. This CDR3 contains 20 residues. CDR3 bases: TGTGCCAGCAGTTTACGGGGGCGGCAGGGTTGGCGGAGCTCCTACAATGAGCAGTTCTTC. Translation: CASSLRGRQGWRSSYNEQFF.

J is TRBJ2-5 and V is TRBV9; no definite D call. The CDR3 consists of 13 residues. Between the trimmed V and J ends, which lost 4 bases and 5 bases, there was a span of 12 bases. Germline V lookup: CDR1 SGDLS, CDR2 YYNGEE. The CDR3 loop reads CASSWGPSETQYF. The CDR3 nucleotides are TGTGCCAGCAGCTGGGGTCCCTCGGAGACCCAGTACTTC.

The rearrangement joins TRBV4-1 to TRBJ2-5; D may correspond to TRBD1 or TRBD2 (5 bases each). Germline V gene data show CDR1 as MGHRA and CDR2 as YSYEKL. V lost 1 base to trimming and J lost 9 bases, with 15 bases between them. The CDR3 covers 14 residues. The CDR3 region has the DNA TGCGCCAGCAGCCAAGGCGGCGGCTTGGGGGCCCAGTACTTC. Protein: CASSQGGGLGAQYF.

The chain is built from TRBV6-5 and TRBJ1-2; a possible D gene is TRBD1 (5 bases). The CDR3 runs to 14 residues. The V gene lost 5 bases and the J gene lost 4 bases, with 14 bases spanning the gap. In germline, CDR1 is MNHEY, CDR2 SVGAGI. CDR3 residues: CASSEVVGTYGYTF. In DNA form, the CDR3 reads TGTGCCAGCAGTGAGGTAGTCGGGACCTATGGCTACACCTTC.

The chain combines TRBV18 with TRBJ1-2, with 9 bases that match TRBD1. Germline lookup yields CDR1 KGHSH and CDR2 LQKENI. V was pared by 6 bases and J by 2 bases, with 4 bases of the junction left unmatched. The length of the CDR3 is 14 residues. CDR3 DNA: TGTGCCAGCTCTTTACAGGGGGCGAACTATGGCTACACCTTC. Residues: CASSLQGANYGYTF.

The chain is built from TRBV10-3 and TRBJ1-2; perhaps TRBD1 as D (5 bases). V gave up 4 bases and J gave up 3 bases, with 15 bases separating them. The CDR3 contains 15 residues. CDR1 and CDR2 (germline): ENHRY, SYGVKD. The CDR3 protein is CAISVGGAQDYGYTF. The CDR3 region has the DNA TGTGCCATCAGTGTCGGCGGGGCGCAGGACTATGGCTACACCTTC.

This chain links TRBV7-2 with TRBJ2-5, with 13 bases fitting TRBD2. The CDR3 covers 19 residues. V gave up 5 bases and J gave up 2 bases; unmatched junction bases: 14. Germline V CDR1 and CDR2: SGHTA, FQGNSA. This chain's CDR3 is CASSRTSGGRPSVQETQYF. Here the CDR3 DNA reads TGTGCCAGCAGCAGGACTAGCGGGGGCCGCCCCTCGGTACAAGAGACCCAGTACTTC.

The CDR3 reads CASSFMHRGTEAFF. The CDR3 DNA sequence: TGTGCCAGCAGCTTTATGCACAGGGGTACTGAAGCTTTCTTT. The chain couples TRBV7-2 to TRBJ1-1; TRBD1 matches 7 bases. The CDR3 totals 14 residues. Germline CDR1 is SGHTA and CDR2 is FQGNSA. The V gene end was trimmed by 3 bases and the J gene end by 5 bases; junction bases not matched to a gene: 6.

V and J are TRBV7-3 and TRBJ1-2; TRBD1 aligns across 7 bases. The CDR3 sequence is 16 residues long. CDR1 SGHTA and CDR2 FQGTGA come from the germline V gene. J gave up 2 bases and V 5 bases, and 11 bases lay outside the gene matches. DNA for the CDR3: TGTGCCAGCAGCCCCACCGGGACAGCAACAAACTATGGCTACACCTTC. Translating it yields CASSPTGTATNYGYTF.

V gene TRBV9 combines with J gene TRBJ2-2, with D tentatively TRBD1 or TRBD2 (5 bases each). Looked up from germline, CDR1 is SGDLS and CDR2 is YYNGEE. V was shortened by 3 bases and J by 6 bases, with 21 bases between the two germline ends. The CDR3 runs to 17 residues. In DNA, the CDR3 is TGTGCCAGCAGCGGGGGCAGAGGGAAGCTCCCTTCCGGGGAGCTGTTTTTT. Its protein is CASSGGRGKLPSGELFF. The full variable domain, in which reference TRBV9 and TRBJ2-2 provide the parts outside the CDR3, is DSGVTQTPKHLITATGQRVTLRCSPRSGDLSVYWYQQSLDQGLQFLIQYYNGEERAKGNILERFSAQQFPDLHSELNLSSLELGDSALYFCASSGGRGKLPSGELFFGEGSRLTVL.

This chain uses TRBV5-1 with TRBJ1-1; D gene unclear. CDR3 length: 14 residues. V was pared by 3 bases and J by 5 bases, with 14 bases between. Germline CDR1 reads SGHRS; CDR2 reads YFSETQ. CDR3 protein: CASSYREDNTEAFF. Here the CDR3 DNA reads TGCGCCAGCAGCTACCGGGAGGATAATACTGAAGCTTTCTTT.

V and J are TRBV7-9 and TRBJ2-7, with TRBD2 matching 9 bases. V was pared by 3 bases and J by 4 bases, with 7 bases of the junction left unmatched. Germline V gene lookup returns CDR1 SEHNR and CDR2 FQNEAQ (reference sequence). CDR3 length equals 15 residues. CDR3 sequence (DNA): TGTGCCAGCAGCTTGGTAGCGGGAGTAGGTTACGAGCAGTACTTC. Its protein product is CASSLVAGVGYEQYF.

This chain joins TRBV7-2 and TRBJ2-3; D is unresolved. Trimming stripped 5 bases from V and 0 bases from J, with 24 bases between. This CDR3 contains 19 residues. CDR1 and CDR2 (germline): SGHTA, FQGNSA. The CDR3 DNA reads TGTGCCAGCAGCCGCGACGTTATGACCATTAGAACTAGCACAGATACGCAGTATTTT. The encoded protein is CASSRDVMTIRTSTDTQYF. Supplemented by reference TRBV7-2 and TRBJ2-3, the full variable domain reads GAGVSQSPSNKVTEKGKDVELRCDPISGHTALYWYRQSLGQGLEFLIYFQGNSAPDKSGLPSDRFSAERTGGSVSTLTIQRTQQEDSAVYLCASSRDVMTIRTSTDTQYFGPGTRLTVL.

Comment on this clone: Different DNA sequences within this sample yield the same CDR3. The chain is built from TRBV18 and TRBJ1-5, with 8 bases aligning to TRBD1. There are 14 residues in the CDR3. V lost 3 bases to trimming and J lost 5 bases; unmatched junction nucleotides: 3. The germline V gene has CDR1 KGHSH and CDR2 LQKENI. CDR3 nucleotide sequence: TGTGCCAGCTCACCGGGGACAGGCTATCAGCCCCAGCATTTT. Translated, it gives CASSPGTGYQPQHF.

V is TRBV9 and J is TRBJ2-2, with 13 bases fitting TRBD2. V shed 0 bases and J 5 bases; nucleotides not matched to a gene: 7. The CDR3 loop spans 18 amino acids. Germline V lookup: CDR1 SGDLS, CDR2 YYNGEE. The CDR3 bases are TGTGCCAGCAGCGTAGTCGGACTAGCGGGAGTCGGGACCGGGGAGCTGTTTTTT. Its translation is CASSVVGLAGVGTGELFF.

The CDR3 DNA reads as TGTGCCAGCAGTGAAGCGGGGGGGTTAGTCGATGAGCAGTTCTTC. This sequence encodes CASSEAGGLVDEQFF. The J gene is TRBJ2-1, the V gene TRBV6-1; 7 bases fit TRBD2. CDR3 length: 15 amino acids. V shed 0 bases and J 8 bases; nucleotides not matched to a gene: 7. Germline CDR1 is MNHNS and CDR2 is SASEGT.

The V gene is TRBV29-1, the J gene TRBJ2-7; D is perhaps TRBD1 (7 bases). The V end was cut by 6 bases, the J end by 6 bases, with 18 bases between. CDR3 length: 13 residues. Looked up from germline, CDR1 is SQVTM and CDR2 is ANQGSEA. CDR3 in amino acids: CSVREGGGGEQYF. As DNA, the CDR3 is TGCAGCGTCAGAGAAGGAGGGGGCGGCGAGCAGTACTTC.

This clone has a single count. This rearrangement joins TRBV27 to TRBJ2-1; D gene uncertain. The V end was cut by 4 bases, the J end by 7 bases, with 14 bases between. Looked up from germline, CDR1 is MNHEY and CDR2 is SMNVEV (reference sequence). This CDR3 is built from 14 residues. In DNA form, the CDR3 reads TGTGCCAGCAGTTCCCCCCTACGCGTTAATGAGCAGTTCTTC. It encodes CASSSPLRVNEQFF.

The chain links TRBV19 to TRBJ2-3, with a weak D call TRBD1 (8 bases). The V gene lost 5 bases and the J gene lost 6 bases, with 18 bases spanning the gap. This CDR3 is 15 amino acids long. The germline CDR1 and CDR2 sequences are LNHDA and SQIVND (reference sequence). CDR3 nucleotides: TGTGCCAGTAGTCCAACCGACAGGGGAGGGGATACGCAGTATTTT. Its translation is CASSPTDRGGDTQYF.

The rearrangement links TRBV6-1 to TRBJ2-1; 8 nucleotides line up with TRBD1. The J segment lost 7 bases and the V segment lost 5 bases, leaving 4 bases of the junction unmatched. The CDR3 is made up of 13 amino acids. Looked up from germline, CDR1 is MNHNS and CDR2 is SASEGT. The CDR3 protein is CASSRRQGNEQFF. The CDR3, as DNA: TGTGCCAGCAGTCGCCGACAGGGGAATGAGCAGTTCTTC.

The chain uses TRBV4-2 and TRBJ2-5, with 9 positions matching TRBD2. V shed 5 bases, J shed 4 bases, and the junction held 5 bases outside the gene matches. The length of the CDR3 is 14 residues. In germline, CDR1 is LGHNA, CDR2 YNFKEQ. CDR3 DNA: TGTGCCAGCAGCACCGAACTAGCGGGAGAGACCCAGTACTTC. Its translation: CASSTELAGETQYF.

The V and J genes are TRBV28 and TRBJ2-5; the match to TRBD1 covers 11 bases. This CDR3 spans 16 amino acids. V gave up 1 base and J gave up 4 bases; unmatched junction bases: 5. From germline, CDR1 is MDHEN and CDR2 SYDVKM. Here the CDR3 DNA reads TGTGCCAGCAGTTTATCAAGAGGGACAGGGGGAGAGACCCAGTACTTC. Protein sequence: CASSLSRGTGGETQYF.

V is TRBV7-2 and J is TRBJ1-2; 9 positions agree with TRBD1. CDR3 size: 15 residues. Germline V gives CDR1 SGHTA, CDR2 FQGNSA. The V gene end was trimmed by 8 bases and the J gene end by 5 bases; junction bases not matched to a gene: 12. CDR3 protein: CASQGSGQGSYGYTF. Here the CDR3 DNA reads TGTGCCAGCCAGGGCTCGGGACAGGGAAGTTATGGCTACACCTTC.

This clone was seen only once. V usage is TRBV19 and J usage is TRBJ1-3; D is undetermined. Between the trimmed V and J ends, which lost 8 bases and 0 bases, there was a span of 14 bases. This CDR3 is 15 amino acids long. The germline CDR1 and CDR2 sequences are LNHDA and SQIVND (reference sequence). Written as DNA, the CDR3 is TGTGCCAGTGGACCCTCGGGGAGCTCTGGAAACACCATATATTTT. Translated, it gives CASGPSGSSGNTIYF.